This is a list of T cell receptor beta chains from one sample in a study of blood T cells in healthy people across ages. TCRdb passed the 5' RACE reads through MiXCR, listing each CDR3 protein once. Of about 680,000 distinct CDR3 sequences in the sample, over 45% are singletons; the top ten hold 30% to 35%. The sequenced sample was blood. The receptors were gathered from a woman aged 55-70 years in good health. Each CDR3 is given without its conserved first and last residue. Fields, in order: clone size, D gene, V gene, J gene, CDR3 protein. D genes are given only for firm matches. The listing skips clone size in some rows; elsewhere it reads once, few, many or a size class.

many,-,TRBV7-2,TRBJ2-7,ASSLAGTLYEQY
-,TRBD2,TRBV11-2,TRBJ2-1,ASSLVTSGRGQLGEQF
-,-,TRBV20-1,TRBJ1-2,SARGIESTTDGYT
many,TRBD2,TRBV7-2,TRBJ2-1,ASSPLAGGGNEQF
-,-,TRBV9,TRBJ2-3,ASSVVASADTQY
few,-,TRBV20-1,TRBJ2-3,SAWDFLTDTQY
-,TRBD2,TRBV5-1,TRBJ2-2,ASSAGLAGGKNTGELF
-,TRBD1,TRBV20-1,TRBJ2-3,SARELGTANTDTQY
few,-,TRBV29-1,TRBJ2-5,SVDGEGGQETQY
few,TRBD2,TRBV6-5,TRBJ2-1,ASRLGTSGSNEQF
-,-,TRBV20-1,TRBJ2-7,SAHHGGRWTYEQY
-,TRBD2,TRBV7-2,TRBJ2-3,ASSLPGTSDTQY
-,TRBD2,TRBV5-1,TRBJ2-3,ASRAGATDTQY
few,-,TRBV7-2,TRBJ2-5,ASSLDRLVGTQY
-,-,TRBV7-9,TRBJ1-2,ASSTDWEDYGYT
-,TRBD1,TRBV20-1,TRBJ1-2,SARNPERQGYGYT
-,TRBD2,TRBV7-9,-,ASGLKPSGRFTYEQY
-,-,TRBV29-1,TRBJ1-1,SVGSTAGAF
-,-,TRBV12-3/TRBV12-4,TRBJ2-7,ASSFGGGQGEQY
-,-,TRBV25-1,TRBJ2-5,ASSGADQTRY
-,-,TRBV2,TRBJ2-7,ASSGLHGGTYEQY
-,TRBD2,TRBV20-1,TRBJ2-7,SAQGTSGAYNEQY
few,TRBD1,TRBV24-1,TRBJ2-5,ATRQGRRETQY
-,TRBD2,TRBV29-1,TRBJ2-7,SARTSGSSFSYVQY
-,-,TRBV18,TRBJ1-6,ASSGTSRSYNSPLH
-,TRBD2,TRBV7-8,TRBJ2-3,AAGSGRGTDTQY
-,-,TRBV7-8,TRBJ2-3,ASSSIGGGAALTDTQY
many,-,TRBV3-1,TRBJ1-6,ASRRIQDYNSPLH
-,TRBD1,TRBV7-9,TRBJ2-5,ASSLVRQGYQETQY
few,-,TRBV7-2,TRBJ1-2,ASSLGYGDGYT
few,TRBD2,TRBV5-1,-,ASSVIPGLAGDTYEQY
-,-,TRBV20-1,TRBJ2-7,SAARQIYEQY
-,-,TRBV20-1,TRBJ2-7,SAHFREYEQY
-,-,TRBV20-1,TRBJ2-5,SASLQIPQETQY
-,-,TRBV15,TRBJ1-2,ATSRAHSYGYT
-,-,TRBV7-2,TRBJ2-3,ASSLLGNTQY
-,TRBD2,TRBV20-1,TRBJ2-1,SARSPGLAGGNEQF
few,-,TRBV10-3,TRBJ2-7,AIRDSYEQY
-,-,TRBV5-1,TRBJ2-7,ASSGESSLYEQY
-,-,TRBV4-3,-,ASSARVGPYEQY
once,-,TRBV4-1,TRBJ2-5,ASSQEPARASKETQY
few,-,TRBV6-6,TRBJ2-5,ASRHGLAKETQY
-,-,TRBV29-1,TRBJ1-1,SVVGAGFEAF
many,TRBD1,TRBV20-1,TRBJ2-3,SATDRGASTDTQY
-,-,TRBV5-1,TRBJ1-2,ASSLDISPGYGYT
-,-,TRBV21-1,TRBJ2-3,ASSRRPGRAGEGTDTQY